This TCR beta chain is from a study of blood T cell repertoires in COVID-19 (dated by TCRdb to about 2020). Background on the whole study: Samples covering the acute and convalescent phases of COVID-19 were provided by collaborators in the United States, Italy and Spain. The material from the prospective study consisted of cDNA or gDNA derived from T cells, B-cell-depleted T cells, or PBMCs. Deeply sampled blood TCRbeta repertoires from subjects exposed to, actively infected with, or recovered from COVID-19 were included in the dataset. The repertoires were released in a freely available public database intended as a resource for research on the immune response to SARS-CoV-2. Samples came from the ongoing ImmuneRACE study (first 160 participants) plus 1,254 subjects from 6 global collaborators. The sample metadata nearly always contained a de-identified subject ID, COVID-19 status, age in years and sex. HLA class I and class II types, where available, came from metadata supplied by the sample provider rather than from assay-based typing. Findings and caveats that apply to the study as a whole: The amount of clinical and demographic metadata varied by source and participant and was provided uncurated.

V gives up 0 bases and J gives up 3 bases, and the segment between their germline ends measures 6 bases. Measured from the cysteine to the phenylalanine, the CDR3 is 13 residues long. Here the CDR3 DNA is all that survives: 39 bases in frame from base 1. The germline V gene supplies CDR1 SGHRS and CDR2 YFSETQ. Turning to this clone: It lacks a known antigen. Base quality data are lacking; no much larger clone is found one base away.

TCRbeta CDR3 regions were amplified from genomic DNA using the immunoSEQ Assay, a bias-controlled multiplex PCR. The study's own analysis went as follows. Nucleated cell counts per sample were estimated from amplification of reference gene primers within the assay. To quantify the absolute abundance of each unique TCRbeta CDR3 rearrangement, sequence reads were collapsed and filtered. For each sample, productive Simpson clonality was calculated as the square root of Simpson's diversity index over productive rearrangements. This is the immuneACCESS table as TCRdb keeps it, with only in-frame sequences that have V and J called. A part of the clones is gone; compared with another copy, unresolved V genes explain less than half, and the rest is unexplained. The DNA was the basis for D and trimming; V, J and clone size are from that table. In all, the sample holds about 290,000 clones, and roughly 89% of those were seen once. The ten largest account for 1.7% of the sample.

Enrolling through a virtual design, the prospective study's participants ranged in age from roughly 18 to 90 years and lived across roughly 23 United States geographic areas. In the prospective study, cohorts were assigned on the basis of participant-reported clinical history obtained from a screening survey and a study questionnaire. Recovered participants in ImmuneRACE Cohort 3 were defined by two consecutive negative NP/OP PCR tests, clearance by a healthcare professional, or resolution of symptoms. Each participant in the prospective study had whole blood, serum and a nasopharyngeal or oropharyngeal swab collected by mobile phlebotomists. Prospective study participants could optionally give additional blood draws and questionnaires over an approximately 2-month period. Before DNA extraction, prospective study blood samples were shipped either frozen or at room temperature.

Recombination joined TRBV5-1 with TRBJ1-2; no confident D gene assignment can be made. The TCR was taken from a middle-aged woman who had recovered from COVID-19. The sample consisted of PBMCs or T cells enriched from blood (not recorded which). The CDR3 region has the sequence CASSLDPDYGYTF. DNA sequence: TGCGCCAGCAGCTTGGATCCAGACTATGGCTACACCTTC. This CDR3, with the reference TRBV5-1 and TRBJ1-2 proteins standing in past its ends, gives the full variable domain KAGVTQTPRYLIKTRGQQVTLSCSPISGHRSVSWYQQTPGQGLQFLFEYFSETQRNKGNFPGRFSGRQFSNSRSEMNVSTLELGDSALYLCASSLDPDYGYTFGSGTRLTVV.